Detailed here is one T cell receptor (beta chain). What it binds is not known. TCRdb reprocessed the 5' RACE reads via MiXCR and lists one record per CDR3 protein. Among approximately 400,000 distinct CDR3 sequences listed, 24% were seen once. The sample is drawn from a study of T-cell memory formation after mild COVID-19. Turning to the study itself: Largely donor-specific TCR clusters were found. Study-wide points: SARS-CoV-2 specificity of second-wave clones peaking day 37 was unconfirmed.

Germline V lookup: CDR1 DFQATT, CDR2 SNEGSKA (reference sequence). The CDR3 totals 14 residues. The germline V and J ends were trimmed by 3 bases and 4 bases, with 13 bases remaining between them. The sample taken for sequencing was PBMCs or a T cell subset sorted from them (not recorded which). The sequence came from an adult woman who had mild COVID-19 (a few samples of this study predate the infection). Cell type and time point are not known. The chain employs TRBV20-1 and TRBJ2-1; D is perhaps TRBD2 (6 bases). In nucleotides, the CDR3 is TGCAGTGCTAGGATGGGGACTCATTACAATGAGCAGTTCTTC. Amino acid sequence: CSARMGTHYNEQFF.